The clone carrying this T cell receptor beta chain was counted at least ten times. Looked up from germline, CDR1 is DFQATT and CDR2 is SNEGSKA (reference sequence). V lost 7 bases, J lost 8 bases, and 13 bases stayed unmatched. The CDR3 is made up of 14 amino acids. It was RNA transcripts that yielded the amplified TCR beta CDR3 regions. Researchers ran a first-round RT-PCR on the TCR CDR3 using the HTBI primer set. Each CDR3 protein gets one entry after TCRdb re-called the multiplex PCR reads with MiXCR. The data show roughly 200,000 distinct CDR3 sequences, 15% to 20% seen once. The data originate from a study of T cells in Graves' hyperthyroidism and ophthalmopathy. Aged 18 to 65, the patients had hyperthyroidism that was newly diagnosed and had lasted under 2 months.

This chain joins TRBV20-1 and TRBJ2-1; 8 bases are a match to TRBD2. The sequenced sample was blood. The TCR was taken from a middle-aged man with Graves' hyperthyroidism. The CDR3 is CSVEESGGKDEQFF. The CDR3 nucleotides are TGCAGTGTAGAGGAGAGCGGGGGTAAGGATGAGCAGTTCTTC.